These 6 T cell receptor beta chains were all obtained from the same sample, sequenced in a study of spatial heterogeneity in lung cancer (dated by TCRdb to about 2019). The sample's time point label is to be understood as: sample taken at primary tumor resection. For TCR sequencing, whole RNA was extracted from tumor and nontumor lung tissue, or from cryopreserved PBMC samples, and no cell sorting was done. Libraries were made using 5' RACE. The sequencing machine was a NextSeq 500. TCRdb's own reprocessing of the public reads used fastp at Q25 and MiXCR and kept productive beta chains. When rows share a CDR3 protein, they turn into one entry using the most common DNA and genes. This sample gives about 36,000 distinct CDR3 sequences in total; roughly 5.6% of them show up just once. The ten largest clones represent 25% to 30% of the sample. The sample consisted of PBMCs, taken at surgery. These receptors were obtained from a female donor with early-stage non-small cell lung cancer.

This clonotype was observed at least ten times. The genes are TRBV3-1 and TRBJ2-3, with unresolved D. CDR3 length: 13 amino acids. Germline values: CDR1 LGHDT, CDR2 YNNKEL (reference sequence). V shed 4 bases and J shed 2 bases, with 7 bases lying between them. The CDR3 spells CASSLLPTDTQYF. CDR3 DNA sequence: TGTGCCAGCAGCCTGTTACCCACAGATACGCAGTATTTT.

This clonotype was recorded a few times. The genes are TRBV7-9 and TRBJ2-2; D gene uncertain. CDR1 is SEHNR and CDR2 is FQNEAQ in the germline V gene (reference sequence). Trimming stripped 5 bases from V and 4 bases from J, with 14 bases between. This CDR3 comprises 15 residues. This chain's CDR3 is CASSALRAATGELFF. DNA for the CDR3: TGTGCCAGCAGCGCCTTAAGGGCCGCCACCGGGGAGCTGTTTTTT.

In its sample, this clonotype was seen many times. The chain uses TRBV4-1 and TRBJ2-1; the D gene is possibly TRBD2 (5 bases). Germline-derived CDR1 and CDR2 are MGHRA and YSYEKL. The CDR3 totals 16 residues. Trimming removed 0 bases at V and 5 bases at J, with 14 bases between. CDR3 nucleotides: TGCGCCAGCAGCCAAGATCACCGGCTAGCACACAATGAGCAGTTCTTC. Amino acids: CASSQDHRLAHNEQFF.

This clonotype was detected ten times or more. The chain combines TRBV20-1 with TRBJ2-1; unclear D gene. Between the trimmed V and J ends, which lost 6 bases and 0 bases, there was a span of 12 bases. The CDR3 length is 14 residues. Looked up from germline, CDR1 is DFQATT and CDR2 is SNEGSKA (reference sequence). The CDR3 DNA follows: TGCAGTGCCCAAAGTGGGTTCTCCTACAATGAGCAGTTCTTC. Translated: CSAQSGFSYNEQFF.

The sample holds many counts of this clonotype. The chain carries TRBV5-1 and TRBJ2-6, with D hard to call. From germline, CDR1 is SGHRS and CDR2 YFSETQ. V lost 0 bases and J lost 4, with 11 bases in between. This CDR3 contains 16 residues. CDR3 sequence (DNA): TGCGCCAGCAGCTTGGACGGCAACCTCGGGGCCAACGTCCTGACTTTC. Its translation is CASSLDGNLGANVLTF. The whole variable domain, filled in from reference TRBV5-1 and TRBJ2-6, reads KAGVTQTPRYLIKTRGQQVTLSCSPISGHRSVSWYQQTPGQGLQFLFEYFSETQRNKGNFPGRFSGRQFSNSRSEMNVSTLELGDSALYLCASSLDGNLGANVLTFGAGSRLTVL.

This clonotype has ten or more counts. The chain is built from TRBV24-1 and TRBJ2-1, with D possibly being TRBD2 (5 bases). The CDR3 is made up of 13 amino acids. With 2 bases removed from V and 10 bases from J, the gap between germline ends came to 11 bases. Germline CDR1 reads KGHDR; CDR2 reads SFDVKD. The DNA for the CDR3 is TGTGCCACCAGTGATTCCCAGGACTGGGAGCAGTTCTTC. Amino acid sequence: CATSDSQDWEQFF.